This TCR beta chain was identified in a study of blood T cell repertoires in COVID-19. Study overall: Specimens from acute and convalescent COVID-19 originated in the United States, Italy and Spain. From T cells, B-cell-depleted T cells, or PBMCs came the material, which was cDNA or gDNA.

This clone was counted once. Original handling: Estimation of nucleated cell counts relied on the amplification of reference gene primers. Using immunoSEQ multiplex PCR, the repertoire was profiled, and TCRdb retains in-frame clones only, with some absent. Clonal size and the V and J genes are those of that table, whereas D and trimming came from the DNA. The table lists some 300,000 clones, more than 80% of them singletons. Seattle patient enrollment occurred during active infection, with longitudinal follow-up thereafter. The sequence came from a woman aged 45-59 years with COVID-19, enrolled during active disease. The material sequenced was peripheral blood.

The CDR3 here is CASTASGRVYEQFF. In nucleotides, the CDR3 is TGTGCCAGCACCGCTAGCGGGAGGGTTTATGAGCAGTTCTTC. The chain joins TRBV9 to TRBJ2-1, with 12 bases identical to TRBD2. The germline CDR1 and CDR2 sequences are SGDLS and YYNGEE. This CDR3 has 14 amino acids. Trimming cost V 6 bases and J 8 bases; bases outside gene matches: 6. The full variable domain, completed using reference TRBV9 and TRBJ2-1, is DSGVTQTPKHLITATGQRVTLRCSPRSGDLSVYWYQQSLDQGLQFLIQYYNGEERAKGNILERFSAQQFPDLHSELNLSSLELGDSALYFCASTASGRVYEQFFGPGTRLTVL.